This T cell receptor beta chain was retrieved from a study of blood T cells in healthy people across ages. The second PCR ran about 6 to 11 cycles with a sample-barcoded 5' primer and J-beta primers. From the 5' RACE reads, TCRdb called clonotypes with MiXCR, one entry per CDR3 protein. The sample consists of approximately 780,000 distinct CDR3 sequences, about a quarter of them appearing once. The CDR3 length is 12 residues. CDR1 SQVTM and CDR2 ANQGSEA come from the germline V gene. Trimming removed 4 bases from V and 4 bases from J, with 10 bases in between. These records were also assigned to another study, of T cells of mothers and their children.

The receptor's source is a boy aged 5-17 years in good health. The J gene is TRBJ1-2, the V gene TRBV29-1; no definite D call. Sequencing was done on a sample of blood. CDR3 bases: TGCAGCGTTGTCGTCAGCCTCTATGGCTACACCTTC. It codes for CSVVVSLYGYTF.